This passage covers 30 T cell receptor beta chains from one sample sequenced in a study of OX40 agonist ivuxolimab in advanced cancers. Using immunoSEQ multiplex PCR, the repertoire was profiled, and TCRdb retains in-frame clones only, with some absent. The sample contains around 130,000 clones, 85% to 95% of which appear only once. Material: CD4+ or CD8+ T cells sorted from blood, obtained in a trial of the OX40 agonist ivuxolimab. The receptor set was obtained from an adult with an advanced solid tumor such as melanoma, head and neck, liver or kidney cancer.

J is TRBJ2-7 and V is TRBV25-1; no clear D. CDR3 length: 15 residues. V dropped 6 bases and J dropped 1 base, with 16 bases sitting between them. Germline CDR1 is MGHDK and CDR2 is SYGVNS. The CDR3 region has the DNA TGTGCCAGCAGCCCCTCGGTACTAATTTCCTACGAGCAGTACTTC. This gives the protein CASSPSVLISYEQYF.

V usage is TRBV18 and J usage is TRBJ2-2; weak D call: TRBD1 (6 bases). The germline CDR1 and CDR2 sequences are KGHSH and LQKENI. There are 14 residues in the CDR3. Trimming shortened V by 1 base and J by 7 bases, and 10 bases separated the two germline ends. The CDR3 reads CASSPQGGLGELFF. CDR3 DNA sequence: TGTGCCAGCTCACCACAAGGGGGTCTCGGGGAGCTGTTTTTT.

The CDR3 coding sequence is TGTGCCAGCAGCTTAGATCCGTCGCGGCAAGAGACCCAGTACTTC. Amino acid sequence: CASSLDPSRQETQYF. The chain is built from TRBV7-8 and TRBJ2-5; D gene uncertain. Looked up from germline, CDR1 is SGHVS and CDR2 is FQNEAQ. The CDR3 totals 15 residues. Trimming removed 1 base from V and 2 bases from J, with 11 bases in between.

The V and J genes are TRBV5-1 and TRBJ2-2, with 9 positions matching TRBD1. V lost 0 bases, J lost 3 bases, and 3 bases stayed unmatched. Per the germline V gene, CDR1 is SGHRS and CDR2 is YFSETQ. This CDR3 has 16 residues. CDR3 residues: CASSLVTGGDTGELFF. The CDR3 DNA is TGCGCCAGCAGCTTGGTGACAGGGGGAGACACCGGGGAGCTGTTTTTT.

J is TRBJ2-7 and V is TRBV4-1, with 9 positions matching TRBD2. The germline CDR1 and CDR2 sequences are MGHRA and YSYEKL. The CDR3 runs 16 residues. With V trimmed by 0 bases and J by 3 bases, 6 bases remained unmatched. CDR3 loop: CASSQDRTSVLYEQYF. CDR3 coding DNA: TGCGCCAGCAGCCAAGATCGGACTAGCGTCCTCTACGAGCAGTACTTC.

CDR3 nucleotides: TGTGCCAGCAGCTCCTTCACGGAATCAGGGAACAATGAAAAACTGTTTTTT. Protein: CASSSFTESGNNEKLFF. V is TRBV5-6 and J is TRBJ1-4; tentatively, D is TRBD1 (5 bases). The CDR3 spans 17 residues. Germline CDR1 and CDR2: SGHDT and YYEEEE. The V end was cut by 3 bases, the J end by 5 bases, with 20 bases between. The variable domain in full, with the rest retrieved from reference TRBV5-6 and TRBJ1-4, is DAGVTQSPTHLIKTRGQQVTLRCSPKSGHDTVSWYQQALGQGPQFIFQYYEEEERQRGNFPDRFSGHQFPNYSSELNVNALLLGDSALYLCASSSFTESGNNEKLFFGSGTQLSVL.

The chain's CDR3 is CAWNPYTGELFF. CDR3 sequence (DNA): TGTGCCTGGAACCCATACACCGGGGAGCTGTTTTTT. The rearrangement links TRBV30 to TRBJ2-2; D unclear. The CDR3 extends over 12 amino acids. The V gene lost 4 bases and the J gene lost 3 bases, with 6 bases spanning the gap. Germline CDR1 GTSNPN, CDR2 SVGIG (reference sequence).

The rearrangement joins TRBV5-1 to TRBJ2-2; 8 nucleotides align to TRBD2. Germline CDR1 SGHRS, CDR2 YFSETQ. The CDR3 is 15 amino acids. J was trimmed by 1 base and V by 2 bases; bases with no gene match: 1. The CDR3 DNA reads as TGCGCCAGCAGCTTAAGCGGGGGGAACACCGGGGAGCTGTTTTTT. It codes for CASSLSGGNTGELFF.

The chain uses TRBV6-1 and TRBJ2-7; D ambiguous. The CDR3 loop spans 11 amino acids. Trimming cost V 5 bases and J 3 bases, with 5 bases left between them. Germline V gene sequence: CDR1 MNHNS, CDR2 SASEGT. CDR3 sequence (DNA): TGTGCCAGCAGTTACGACTACGAGCAGTACTTC. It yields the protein CASSYDYEQYF.

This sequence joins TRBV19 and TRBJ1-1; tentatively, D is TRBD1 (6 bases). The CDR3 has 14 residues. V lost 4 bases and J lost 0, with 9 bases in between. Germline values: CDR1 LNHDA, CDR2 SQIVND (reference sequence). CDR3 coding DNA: TGTGCCAGTAGTACCAGGGGAATGAACACTGAAGCTTTCTTT. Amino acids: CASSTRGMNTEAFF.

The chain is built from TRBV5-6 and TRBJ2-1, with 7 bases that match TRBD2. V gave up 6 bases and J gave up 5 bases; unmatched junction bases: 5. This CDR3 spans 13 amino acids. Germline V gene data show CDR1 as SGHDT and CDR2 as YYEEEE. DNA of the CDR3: TGTGCCAGCATCTCCGGGAGGAACAATGAGCAGTTCTTC. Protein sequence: CASISGRNNEQFF.

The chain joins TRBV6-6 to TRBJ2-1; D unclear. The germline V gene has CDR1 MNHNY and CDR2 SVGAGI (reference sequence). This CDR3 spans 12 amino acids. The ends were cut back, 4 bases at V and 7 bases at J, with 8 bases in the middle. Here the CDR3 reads CASSLSENEQFF. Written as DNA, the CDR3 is TGTGCCAGCAGTTTATCGGAGAATGAGCAGTTCTTC.

CDR3 bases: TGTGCCGCCACTCGGGGGGACGTCAATCAGCCCCAGCATTTT. This codes for CAATRGDVNQPQHF. The V and J genes are TRBV6-5 and TRBJ1-5, with TRBD1 as a possible D gene (5 bases). Germline loops: CDR1 MNHEY, CDR2 SVGAGI. V lost 11 bases, J lost 3 bases, and 17 bases lay in between. The CDR3 contains 14 residues.

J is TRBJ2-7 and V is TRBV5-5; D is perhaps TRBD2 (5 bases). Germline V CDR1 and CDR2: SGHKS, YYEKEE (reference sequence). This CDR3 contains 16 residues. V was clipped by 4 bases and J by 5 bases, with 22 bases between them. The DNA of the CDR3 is TGTGCCAGCAGCGACTACCCCCGGACCCCTCGGGACGAGCAGTACTTC. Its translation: CASSDYPRTPRDEQYF.

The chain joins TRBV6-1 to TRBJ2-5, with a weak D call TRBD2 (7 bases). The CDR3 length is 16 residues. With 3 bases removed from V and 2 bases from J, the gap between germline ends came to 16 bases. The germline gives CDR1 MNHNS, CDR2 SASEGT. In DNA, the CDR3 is TGTGCCAGCAGTGATTGGATGGGGGGGGCACAAGAGACCCAGTACTTC. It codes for CASSDWMGGAQETQYF.

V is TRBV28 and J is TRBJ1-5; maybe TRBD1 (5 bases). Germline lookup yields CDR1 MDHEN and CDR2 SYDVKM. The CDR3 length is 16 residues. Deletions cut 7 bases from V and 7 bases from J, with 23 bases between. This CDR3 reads CASIPVVFAQVQPQHF. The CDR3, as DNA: TGTGCCAGCATCCCCGTGGTTTTCGCACAGGTCCAGCCCCAGCATTTT. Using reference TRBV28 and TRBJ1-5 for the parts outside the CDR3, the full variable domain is DVKVTQSSRYLVKRTGEKVFLECVQDMDHENMFWYRQDPGLGLRLIYFSYDVKMKEKGDIPEGYSVSREKKERFSLILESASTNQTSMYLCASIPVVFAQVQPQHFGDGTRLSIL.

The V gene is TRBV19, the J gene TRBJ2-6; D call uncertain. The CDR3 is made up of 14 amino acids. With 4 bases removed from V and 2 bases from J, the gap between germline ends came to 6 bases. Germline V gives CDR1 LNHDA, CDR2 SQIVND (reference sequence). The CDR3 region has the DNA TGTGCCAGTAGTACGGGCCCTGGGGCCAACGTCCTGACTTTC. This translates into CASSTGPGANVLTF.

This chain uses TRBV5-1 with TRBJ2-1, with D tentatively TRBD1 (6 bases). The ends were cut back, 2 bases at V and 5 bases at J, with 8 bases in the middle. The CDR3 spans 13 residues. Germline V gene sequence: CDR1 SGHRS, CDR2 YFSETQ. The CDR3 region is CASSFGQNNEQFF. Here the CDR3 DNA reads TGCGCCAGCAGCTTCGGACAGAACAATGAGCAGTTCTTC.

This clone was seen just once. The CDR3 reads CASSLHGGVVYEQYF. DNA for the CDR3: TGTGCCAGCAGTCTCCATGGGGGAGTGGTCTACGAGCAGTACTTC. The chain is built from TRBV27 and TRBJ2-7, with D perhaps assigned TRBD1 or TRBD2 (5 bases each). The CDR3 sequence is 15 residues long. The V end lost 5 bases, the J end lost 3 bases, and 17 bases lay between the germline ends. The V gene's germline CDR1 is MNHEY and CDR2 SMNVEV (reference sequence).

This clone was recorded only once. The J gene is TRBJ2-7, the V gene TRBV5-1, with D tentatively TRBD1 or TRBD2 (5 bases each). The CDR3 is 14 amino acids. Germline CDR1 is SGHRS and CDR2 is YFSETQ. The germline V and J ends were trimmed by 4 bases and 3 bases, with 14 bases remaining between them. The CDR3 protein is CASSPRDVGYEQYF. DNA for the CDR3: TGCGCCAGCAGCCCCCGGGACGTTGGCTACGAGCAGTACTTC.

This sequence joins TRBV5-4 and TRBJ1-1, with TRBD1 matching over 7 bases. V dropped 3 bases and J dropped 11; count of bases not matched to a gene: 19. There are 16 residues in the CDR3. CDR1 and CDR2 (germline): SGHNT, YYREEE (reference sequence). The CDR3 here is CASSSPDAGGLADAFF. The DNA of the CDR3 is TGTGCCAGCAGCTCACCAGACGCAGGGGGTCTTGCCGACGCTTTCTTT.

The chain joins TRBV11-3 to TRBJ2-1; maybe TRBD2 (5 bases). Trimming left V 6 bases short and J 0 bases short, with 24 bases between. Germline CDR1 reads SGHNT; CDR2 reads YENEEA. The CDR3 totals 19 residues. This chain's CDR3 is CASSLQSAAAYSSYNEQFF. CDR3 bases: TGTGCCAGCAGTCTCCAAAGCGCAGCGGCTTATAGCTCCTACAATGAGCAGTTCTTC.

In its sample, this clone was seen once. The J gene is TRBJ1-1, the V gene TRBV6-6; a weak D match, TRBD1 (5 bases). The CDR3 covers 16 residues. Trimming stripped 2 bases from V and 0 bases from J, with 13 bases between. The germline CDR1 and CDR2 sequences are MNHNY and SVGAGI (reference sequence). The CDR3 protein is CASSYGTEALNTEAFF. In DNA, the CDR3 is TGTGCCAGCAGTTACGGGACCGAAGCCTTGAACACTGAAGCTTTCTTT.

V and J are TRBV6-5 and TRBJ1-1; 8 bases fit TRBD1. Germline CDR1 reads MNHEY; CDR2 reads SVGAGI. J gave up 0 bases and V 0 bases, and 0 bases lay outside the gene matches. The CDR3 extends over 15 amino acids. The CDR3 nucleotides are TGTGCCAGCAGTTACTCGGGACAGGTGAACACTGAAGCTTTCTTT. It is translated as CASSYSGQVNTEAFF.

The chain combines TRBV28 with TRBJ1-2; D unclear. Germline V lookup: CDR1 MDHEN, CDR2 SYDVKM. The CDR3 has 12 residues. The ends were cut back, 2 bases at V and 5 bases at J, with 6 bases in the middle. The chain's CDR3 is CASSLQQYGYTF. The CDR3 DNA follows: TGTGCCAGCAGTTTACAACAGTATGGCTACACCTTC.

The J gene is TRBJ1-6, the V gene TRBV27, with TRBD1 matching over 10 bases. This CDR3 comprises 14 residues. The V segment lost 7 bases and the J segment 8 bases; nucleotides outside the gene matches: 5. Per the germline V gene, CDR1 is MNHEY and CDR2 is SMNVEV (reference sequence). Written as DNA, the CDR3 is TGTGCCAGCACCCGACAGGGGGCGTATTCACCCCTCCACTTT. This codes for CASTRQGAYSPLHF.

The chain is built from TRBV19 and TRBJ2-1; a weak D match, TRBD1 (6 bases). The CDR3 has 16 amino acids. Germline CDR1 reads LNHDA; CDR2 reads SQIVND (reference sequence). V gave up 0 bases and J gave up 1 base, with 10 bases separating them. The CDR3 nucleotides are TGTGCCAGTAGTATAGAGGGACACCTTTCCTACAATGAGCAGTTCTTC. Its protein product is CASSIEGHLSYNEQFF.

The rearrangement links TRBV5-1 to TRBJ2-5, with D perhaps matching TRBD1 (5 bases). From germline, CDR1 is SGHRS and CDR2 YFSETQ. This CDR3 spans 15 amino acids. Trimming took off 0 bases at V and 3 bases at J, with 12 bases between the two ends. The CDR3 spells CASSLVPGMEETQYF. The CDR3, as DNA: TGCGCCAGCAGCTTGGTTCCAGGGATGGAAGAGACCCAGTACTTC.

The CDR3 protein is CASWTSAHNEQFF. CDR3 DNA sequence: TGTGCCAGCTGGACTAGTGCTCACAATGAGCAGTTCTTC. The chain is built from TRBV6-5 and TRBJ2-1, with TRBD2 identical over 7 bases. There are 13 residues in the CDR3. V shed 8 bases and J 5 bases; nucleotides not matched to a gene: 6. Germline V gene data show CDR1 as MNHEY and CDR2 as SVGAGI.

CDR3 nucleotides: TGTGCCAGCAGTTTATTAGACAGGGGGATGGAAAAACTGTTTTTT. Translating gives CASSLLDRGMEKLFF. This rearrangement joins TRBV28 to TRBJ1-4; TRBD1 agrees at 9 bases. Germline CDR1 reads MDHEN; CDR2 reads SYDVKM. CDR3 size: 15 residues. Losses at the gene ends were 1 base for V and 8 bases for J; bases not matched to a gene: 5.